This entry features one T cell receptor (beta chain) sequence. Some clones are missing from TCRdb's copy, which holds only in-frame ones; the method was immunoSEQ multiplex PCR. The sample holds roughly 250,000 clones, just under 85% seen once. CDR1 is GTSNPN, CDR2 SVGIG, per germline (reference sequence). The ends were cut back, 0 bases at V and 0 bases at J, with 11 bases in the middle. The CDR3 length is 15 residues. The data were taken from a study of blood T cell repertoires in COVID-19. This TCR came from a woman at least 80 years old with acute or convalescent COVID-19. The chain carries TRBV30 and TRBJ1-2, with a possible D match to TRBD1 (5 bases). The specimen sequenced was peripheral blood. CDR3 region: CAWSVGAKANYGYTF. CDR3 bases: TGTGCCTGGAGTGTAGGGGCCAAAGCTAACTATGGCTACACCTTC.